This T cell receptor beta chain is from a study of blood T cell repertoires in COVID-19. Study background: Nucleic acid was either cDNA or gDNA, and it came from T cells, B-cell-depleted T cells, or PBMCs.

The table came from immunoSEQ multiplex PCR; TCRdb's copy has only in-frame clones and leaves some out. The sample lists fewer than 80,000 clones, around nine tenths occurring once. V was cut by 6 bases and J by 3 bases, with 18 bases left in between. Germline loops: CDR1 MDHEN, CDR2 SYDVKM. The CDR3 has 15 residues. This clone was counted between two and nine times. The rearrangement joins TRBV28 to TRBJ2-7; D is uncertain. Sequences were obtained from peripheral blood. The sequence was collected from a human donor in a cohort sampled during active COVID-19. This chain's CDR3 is CASSPPARMNYEQYF. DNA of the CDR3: TGTGCCAGCAGCCCGCCGGCCAGGATGAACTACGAGCAGTACTTC.